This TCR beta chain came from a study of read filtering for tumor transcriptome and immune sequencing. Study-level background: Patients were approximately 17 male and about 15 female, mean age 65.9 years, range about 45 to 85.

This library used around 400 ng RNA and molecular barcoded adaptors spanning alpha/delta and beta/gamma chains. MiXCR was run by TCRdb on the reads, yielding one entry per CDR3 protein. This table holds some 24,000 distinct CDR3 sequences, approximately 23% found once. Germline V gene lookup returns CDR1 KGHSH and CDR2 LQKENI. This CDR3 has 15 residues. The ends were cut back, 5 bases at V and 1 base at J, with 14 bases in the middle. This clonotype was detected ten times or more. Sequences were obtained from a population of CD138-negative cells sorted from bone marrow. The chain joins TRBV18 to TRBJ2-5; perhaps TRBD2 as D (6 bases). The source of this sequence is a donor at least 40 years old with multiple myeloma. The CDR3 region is CASSSRAGTQETQYF. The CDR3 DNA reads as TGTGCCAGCTCATCCCGGGCGGGGACCCAAGAGACCCAGTACTTC. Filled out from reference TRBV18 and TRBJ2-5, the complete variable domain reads NAGVMQNPRHLVRRRGQEARLRCSPMKGHSHVYWYRQLPEEGLKFMVYLQKENIIDESGMPKERFSAEFPKEGPSILRIQQVVRGDSAAYFCASSSRAGTQETQYFGPGTRLLVL.